The T cell receptor (beta chain) under discussion was sequenced for a study of blood T cell repertoires in COVID-19. Study-wide context: The samples span acute and convalescent COVID-19 from the United States, Italy and Spain. Sample material is recorded as cDNA or gDNA derived from T cells, B-cell-depleted T cells, or PBMCs.

How the authors handled the data: Estimated nucleated cell counts came from reference gene primer amplification. Libraries were prepared by immunoSEQ multiplex PCR; TCRdb keeps only in-frame clonotypes and omits some of them. Clonal size and the V and J genes are those of that table, whereas D and trimming came from the DNA. The sample carries about 260,000 clones, less than 90% recorded once. Trimming cost V 8 bases and J 4 bases, with 20 bases left between them. The CDR3 length is 15 residues. The clonotype originates from a human donor in a cohort sampled during active COVID-19. Sequencing used peripheral blood. The rearrangement uses TRBV23-1 and TRBJ1-1; no clear D gene. TRBV23-1 is annotated as an ORF whose role is uncertain. CDR3 residues: CASRYPPGSGTEAFF. The CDR3, as DNA: TGCGCCAGCCGCTACCCGCCCGGGTCGGGCACTGAAGCTTTCTTT.